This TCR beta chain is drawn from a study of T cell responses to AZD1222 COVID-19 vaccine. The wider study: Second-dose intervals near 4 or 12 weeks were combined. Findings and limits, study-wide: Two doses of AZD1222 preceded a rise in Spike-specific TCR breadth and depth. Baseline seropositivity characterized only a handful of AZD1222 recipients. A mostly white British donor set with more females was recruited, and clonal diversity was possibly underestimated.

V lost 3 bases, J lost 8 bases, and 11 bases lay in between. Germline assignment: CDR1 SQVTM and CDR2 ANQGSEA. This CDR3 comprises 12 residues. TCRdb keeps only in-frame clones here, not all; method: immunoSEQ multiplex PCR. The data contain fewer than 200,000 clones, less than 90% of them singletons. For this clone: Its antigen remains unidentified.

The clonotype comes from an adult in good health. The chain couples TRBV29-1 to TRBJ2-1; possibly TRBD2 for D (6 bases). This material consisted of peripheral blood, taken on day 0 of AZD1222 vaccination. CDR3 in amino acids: CSVEEGIDEQFF. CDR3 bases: TGCAGCGTTGAGGAGGGGATAGATGAGCAGTTCTTC.